A selection of T cell receptor beta chains follows, all from one sample in a study of response to subunit inactivated influenza vaccine. TCRdb fed the RT-PCR reads into MiXCR, producing one record per CDR3 protein. The data contain hundreds of thousands of distinct CDR3 sequences, roughly 14% of them singletons. Sequences were derived from PBMCs from blood, sampled roughly 13 days after vaccination. The receptors originated from a man in his forties or fifties who received an inactivated influenza vaccine. Both conserved end residues are part of each CDR3. D genes are given only for firm matches. Clone size is not always given. Where it is, it says once, few, many or a class for expanded clones.

clone_size: NA; v_call: TRBV20-1; d_call: TRBD2; cdr3_aa: CSAKDLAGKYNEQFF
clone_size: NA; v_call: TRBV20-1; d_call: TRBD2; cdr3_aa: CSARDYRGGGSYEQYF
clone_size: few; v_call: TRBV11-2; d_call: TRBD2; cdr3_aa: CASSLNSGLALETQYF
clone_size: few; v_call: TRBV12-3/TRBV12-4; d_call: NA; cdr3_aa: CASSANTGRRMNTEAFF
clone_size: few; v_call: TRBV29-1; d_call: NA; cdr3_aa: CSANRAGETQYF
clone_size: NA; v_call: TRBV20-1; d_call: NA; cdr3_aa: CSVRPVGEQYF
clone_size: many; v_call: TRBV11-2; d_call: NA; cdr3_aa: CASSLRATYEQYF
clone_size: NA; v_call: TRBV6-2/TRBV6-3; d_call: NA; cdr3_aa: CASKPGMDTYEQYF
clone_size: NA; v_call: TRBV10-3; d_call: TRBD2; cdr3_aa: CAIRGLVDTGELFF
clone_size: NA; v_call: TRBV5-1; d_call: NA; cdr3_aa: CASSVQGPLAEAFF
clone_size: NA; v_call: TRBV10-2; d_call: NA; cdr3_aa: CASSEQGAEQYF
clone_size: few; v_call: TRBV5-1; d_call: TRBD2; cdr3_aa: CASSFSGSVGNEQFF
clone_size: NA; v_call: TRBV20-1; d_call: TRBD1; cdr3_aa: CSAQGQVRMRNTEAFF
clone_size: NA; v_call: TRBV18; d_call: NA; cdr3_aa: CASSPFFQETQYF
clone_size: few; v_call: TRBV10-3; d_call: NA; cdr3_aa: CAIRETVSGANVLTF
clone_size: NA; v_call: TRBV6-5; d_call: NA; cdr3_aa: CASSYSPGGELFF
clone_size: few; v_call: TRBV27; d_call: TRBD2; cdr3_aa: CASSSLAGVEVHEQYF
clone_size: few; v_call: TRBV2; d_call: NA; cdr3_aa: CASSENSLETQYF
clone_size: few; v_call: TRBV7-2; d_call: TRBD1; cdr3_aa: CASSIRPGGADTEAFF
clone_size: NA; v_call: TRBV12-3/TRBV12-4; d_call: NA; cdr3_aa: CASSLMEKTQYF
clone_size: NA; v_call: TRBV7-9; d_call: TRBD2; cdr3_aa: CASSSTGAGGMVTQYF
clone_size: NA; v_call: TRBV10-3; d_call: NA; cdr3_aa: CAISESSSERANVLTF
clone_size: NA; v_call: TRBV6-2/TRBV6-3; d_call: NA; cdr3_aa: CASSYTGGAGRTQYF
clone_size: NA; v_call: TRBV7-9; d_call: NA; cdr3_aa: CASSARRGSEPNEQFF
clone_size: NA; v_call: TRBV7-2; d_call: NA; cdr3_aa: CASSLLGNRGYTF
clone_size: NA; v_call: TRBV12-3/TRBV12-4; d_call: TRBD1; cdr3_aa: CASSRRTGGTEAFF
clone_size: NA; v_call: TRBV18; d_call: NA; cdr3_aa: CASSPTFPGDYGYTF
clone_size: few; v_call: TRBV9; d_call: TRBD2; cdr3_aa: CASSVQGTSGRSEQFF
clone_size: few; v_call: TRBV7-9; d_call: TRBD1; cdr3_aa: CASSQGQGSAGELFF
clone_size: few; v_call: TRBV6-7; d_call: NA; cdr3_aa: CASSYSRTNQPQHF
clone_size: many; v_call: TRBV9; d_call: NA; cdr3_aa: CASSVGGGHYEQYF
clone_size: few; v_call: TRBV2; d_call: NA; cdr3_aa: CASSLQSGSETQYF
clone_size: NA; v_call: TRBV5-1; d_call: NA; cdr3_aa: CASSLTLDQNTEAFF
clone_size: few; v_call: TRBV7-2; d_call: TRBD1; cdr3_aa: CASRQGVRSTDTQYF
clone_size: NA; v_call: TRBV4-2; d_call: NA; cdr3_aa: CASSPAGGYTQYF
clone_size: NA; v_call: TRBV3-1; d_call: NA; cdr3_aa: CASSPLDNEQFF
clone_size: few; v_call: TRBV12-3/TRBV12-4; d_call: TRBD1; cdr3_aa: CASSTQGARQPQHF
clone_size: NA; v_call: TRBV28; d_call: NA; cdr3_aa: CASQDRFPYEQYF
clone_size: NA; v_call: TRBV5-1; d_call: NA; cdr3_aa: CASSLGTGEKLFF